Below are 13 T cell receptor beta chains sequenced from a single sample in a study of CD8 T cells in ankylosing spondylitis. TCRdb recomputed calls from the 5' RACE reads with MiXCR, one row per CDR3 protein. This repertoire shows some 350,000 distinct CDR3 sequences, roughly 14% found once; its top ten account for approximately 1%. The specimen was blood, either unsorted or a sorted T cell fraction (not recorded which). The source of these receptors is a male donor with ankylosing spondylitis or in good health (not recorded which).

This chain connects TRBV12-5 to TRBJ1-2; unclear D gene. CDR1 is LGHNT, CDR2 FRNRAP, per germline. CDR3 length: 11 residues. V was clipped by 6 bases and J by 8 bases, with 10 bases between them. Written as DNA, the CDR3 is TGTGCTAGTGGCCAAGGATCCGGCTACACCTTC. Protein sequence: CASGQGSGYTF.

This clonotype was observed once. CDR3 region: CASSQDFGGKNIQYF. The CDR3 DNA is TGTGCCAGCAGCCAAGATTTTGGCGGAAAAAACATTCAGTACTTC. The J gene is TRBJ2-4, the V gene TRBV3-1; D is undetermined. Trimming left V 0 bases short and J 4 bases short, with 10 bases between. In germline, CDR1 is LGHDT, CDR2 YNNKEL (reference sequence). CDR3 length: 15 residues. The full variable domain, completed using reference TRBV3-1 and TRBJ2-4, is DTAVSQTPKYLVTQMGNDKSIKCEQNLGHDTMYWYKQDSKKFLKIMFSYNNKELIINETVPNRFSPKSPDKAHLNLHINSLELGDSAVYFCASSQDFGGKNIQYFGAGTRLSVL.

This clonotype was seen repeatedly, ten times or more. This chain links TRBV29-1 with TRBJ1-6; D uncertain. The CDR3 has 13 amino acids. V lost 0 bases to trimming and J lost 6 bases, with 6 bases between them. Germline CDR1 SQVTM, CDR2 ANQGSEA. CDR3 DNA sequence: TGCAGCGTTGAAGAGGGTCCTAATTCACCCCTCCACTTT. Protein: CSVEEGPNSPLHF.

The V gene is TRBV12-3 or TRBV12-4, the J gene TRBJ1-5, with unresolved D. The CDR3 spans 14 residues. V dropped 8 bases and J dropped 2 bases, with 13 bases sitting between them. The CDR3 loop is CASPPGVGNQPQHF. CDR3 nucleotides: TGTGCCAGCCCTCCGGGCGTTGGCAATCAGCCCCAGCATTTT.

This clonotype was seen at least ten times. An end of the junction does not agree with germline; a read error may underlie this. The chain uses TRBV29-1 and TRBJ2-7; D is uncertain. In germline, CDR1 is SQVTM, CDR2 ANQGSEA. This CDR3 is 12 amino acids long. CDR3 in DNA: TGCAGCGTTGAAGATTCCTCTTACGGGCAGTACTTC. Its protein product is CSVEDSSYGQYF.

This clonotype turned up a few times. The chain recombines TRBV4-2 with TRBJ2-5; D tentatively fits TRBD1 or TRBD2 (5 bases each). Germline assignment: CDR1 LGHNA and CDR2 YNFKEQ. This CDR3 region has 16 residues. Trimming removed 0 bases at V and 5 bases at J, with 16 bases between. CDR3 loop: CASSQDWGSSTETQYF. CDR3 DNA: TGTGCCAGCAGCCAAGATTGGGGGAGTTCAACGGAGACCCAGTACTTC.

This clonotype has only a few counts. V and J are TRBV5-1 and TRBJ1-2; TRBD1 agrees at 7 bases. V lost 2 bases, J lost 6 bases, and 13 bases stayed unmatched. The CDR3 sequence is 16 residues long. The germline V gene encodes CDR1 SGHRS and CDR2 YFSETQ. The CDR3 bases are TGCGCCAGCAGCTTAGGTTCGGCGGAGGGGGCTCATGGCTACACCTTC. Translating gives CASSLGSAEGAHGYTF.

The DNA for the CDR3 is TGCAGTGTCGACAGGGATGAGACCCAGTACTTC. It codes for CSVDRDETQYF. V gene TRBV20-1 combines with J gene TRBJ2-5, with 7 bases identical to TRBD1. The V and J ends lost 7 bases and 5 bases, in that order; junction bases with no gene match: 4. The CDR3 spans 11 residues. Germline-derived CDR1 and CDR2 are DFQATT and SNEGSKA (reference sequence).

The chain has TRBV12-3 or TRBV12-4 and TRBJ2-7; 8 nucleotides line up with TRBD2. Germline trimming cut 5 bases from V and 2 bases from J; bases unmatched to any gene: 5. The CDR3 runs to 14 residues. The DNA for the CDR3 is TGTGCCAGCAGTCCGGCGGGGGGAACCTACGAGCAGTACTTC. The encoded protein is CASSPAGGTYEQYF.

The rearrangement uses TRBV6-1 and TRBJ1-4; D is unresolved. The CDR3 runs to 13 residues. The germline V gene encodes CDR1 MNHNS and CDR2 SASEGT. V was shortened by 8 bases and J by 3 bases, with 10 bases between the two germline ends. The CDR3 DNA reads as TGTGCCAGCGGCCGACCTTCTAATGAAAAACTGTTTTTT. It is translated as CASGRPSNEKLFF.

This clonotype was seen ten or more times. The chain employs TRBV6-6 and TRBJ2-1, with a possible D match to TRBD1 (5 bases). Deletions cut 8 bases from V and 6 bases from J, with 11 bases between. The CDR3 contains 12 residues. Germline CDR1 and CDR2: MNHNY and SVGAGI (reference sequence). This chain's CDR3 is CASGRVANEQFF. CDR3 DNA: TGTGCCAGCGGCAGGGTAGCCAATGAGCAGTTCTTC.

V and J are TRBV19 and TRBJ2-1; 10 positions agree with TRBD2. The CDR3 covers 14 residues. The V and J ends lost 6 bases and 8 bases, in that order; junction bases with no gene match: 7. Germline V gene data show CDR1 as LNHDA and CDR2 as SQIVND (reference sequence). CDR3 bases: TGTGCCAGTAGGGAGCGGGAGGGAGGTGATGAGCAGTTCTTC. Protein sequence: CASREREGGDEQFF.

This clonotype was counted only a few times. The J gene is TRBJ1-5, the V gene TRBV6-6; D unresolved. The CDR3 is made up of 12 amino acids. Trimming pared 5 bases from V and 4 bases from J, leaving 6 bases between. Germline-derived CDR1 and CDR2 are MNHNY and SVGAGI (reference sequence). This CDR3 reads CASSANNQPQHF. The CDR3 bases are TGTGCCAGCAGTGCCAATAATCAGCCCCAGCATTTT.